This T cell receptor beta chain was sequenced in a study of T cell repertoires in cytomegalovirus infection. Trimming removed 0 bases at V and 7 bases at J, with 10 bases between. This CDR3 region has 13 residues. Germline V CDR1 and CDR2: SGHNT, YYREEE (reference sequence). This clonotype has a handful of counts. TCRdb independently ran MiXCR on the reads; one entry per CDR3 protein. Among about 400,000 distinct CDR3 sequences, approximately 18% were seen once, and the ten largest hold roughly 9%. Sequenced sample: PBMCs. V is TRBV5-4 and J is TRBJ2-5, with D uncertain. The clonotype was recovered from a human donor in good health (CMV status not recorded). Some clones in this sample may be carry-over from other donors' samples. The CDR3 DNA reads TGTGCCAGCAGCTTGGGCACGGATGGGACCCAGTACTTC. Protein: CASSLGTDGTQYF.